Following are 10 T cell receptor beta chains from one sample sequenced in a study of CD8+CD57+ T cells in acquired aplastic anemia. Whoever was chosen for sequencing had shown CD8+CD57+ cell expansion by flow cytometry. Genomic DNA was employed as the template in profiling TCR beta VDJ and CDR3. TCRdb ran MiXCR on the reads and lists one entry per CDR3 protein. The sample carries 150,000 to 200,000 distinct CDR3 sequences, roughly 50% recorded once. Source material: sorted CD4+, CD8+, or CD8+CD57+ T cells (not recorded which) from PBMCs. The receptors stem from a human donor with aplastic anemia.

This clonotype has at least ten counts. One junction end disagrees with the germline gene, perhaps due to a read error. The rearrangement links TRBV5-1 to TRBJ2-1, with 12 bases matching TRBD1. The CDR3 runs 13 residues. Per the germline V gene, CDR1 is SGHRS and CDR2 is YFSETQ. Written as DNA, the CDR3 is TGCGCCAGCAGCTCGGGGACAGGGGGCAAGGGAGTCTTC. This gives the protein CASSSGTGGKGVF. Full variable domain (remainder filled in from reference TRBV5-1 and TRBJ2-1): KAGVTQTPRYLIKTRGQQVTLSCSPISGHRSVSWYQQTPGQGLQFLFEYFSETQRNKGNFPGRFSGRQFSNSRSEMNVSTLELGDSALYLCASSSGTGGKGVFGPGTRLTVL.

This clonotype appeared a single time. Germline and junction disagree at one end, which may indicate a read error. The chain carries TRBV3-1 and TRBJ1-1; the D gene is possibly TRBD1 (5 bases). The CDR3 contains 15 residues. Germline loops: CDR1 LGHDT, CDR2 YNNKEL (reference sequence). This chain's CDR3 is CASSQGNIGATEALF. In DNA form, the CDR3 reads TGTGCCAGCAGCCAAGGGAATATAGGGGCAACTGAAGCTCTCTTT.

This clonotype was seen ten or more times. The chain carries TRBV7-2 and TRBJ1-1; 7 bases align to TRBD1. Germline V lookup: CDR1 SGHTA, CDR2 FQGNSA. V lost 1 base to trimming and J lost 1 base; unmatched junction nucleotides: 3. The CDR3 runs 15 residues. The CDR3 sequence: CASSLVPGGNTEAFF. The DNA of the CDR3 is TGTGCCAGCAGCTTAGTTCCAGGGGGGAACACTGAAGCTTTCTTT.

The V and J genes are TRBV13 and TRBJ2-3, with a weak D call TRBD2 (5 bases). This CDR3 contains 15 residues. Trimming stripped 5 bases from V and 6 bases from J, with 18 bases between. CDR1 and CDR2 from the germline V gene are PRHDT and FYEKMQ (reference sequence). The CDR3 protein is CASSPTRSSEDTQYF. DNA of the CDR3: TGTGCCAGCAGCCCCACTAGGTCCTCCGAGGATACGCAGTATTTT.

Note on this clonotype: A much larger clone lies a single base off, so this may be a read error. The chain uses TRBV5-4 and TRBJ2-3; D gene ambiguous. The CDR3 is 12 amino acids. The germline V gene has CDR1 SGHNT and CDR2 YYREEE (reference sequence). The CDR3, as DNA: TGTGCCAGCAGCCCAAGTGACCGGGCCCTGCATTTT. The encoded protein is CASSPSDRALHF. Drawing the rest from reference TRBV5-4 and TRBJ2-3, the complete variable domain is ETGVTQSPTHLIKTRGQQVTLRCSSQSGHNTVSWYQQALGQGPQFIFQYYREEENGRGNFPPRFSGLQFPNYSSELNVNALELDDSALYLCASSPSDRALHFGPGTRLTVL.

The chain combines TRBV29-1 with TRBJ1-1, with D hard to call. There are 11 residues in the CDR3. V lost 3 bases, J lost 5 bases, and 7 bases lay in between. Germline V gene lookup returns CDR1 SQVTM and CDR2 ANQGSEA. The CDR3 nucleotides read TGCAGCGTTGAGACGTCAACTGAAGCTTTCTTT. Its translation: CSVETSTEAFF.

The chain links TRBV27 to TRBJ1-1; D remains ambiguous. The CDR3 has 15 residues. From germline, CDR1 is MNHEY and CDR2 SMNVEV (reference sequence). V lost 4 bases and J 4 bases, leaving 16 bases between the germline ends. This chain's CDR3 is CASSYQNKGRTEAFF. The CDR3, as DNA: TGTGCCAGCAGTTATCAGAACAAGGGCCGCACTGAAGCTTTCTTT.

This clonotype occurred a few times. This chain links TRBV7-9 with TRBJ2-7, with 8 bases matching TRBD1. This CDR3 contains 16 residues. In germline, CDR1 is SEHNR, CDR2 FQNEAQ (reference sequence). The J segment lost 7 bases and the V segment lost 4 bases, leaving 15 bases of the junction unmatched. CDR3 in amino acids: CASSSFQGAGFREQYF. The DNA for the CDR3 is TGTGCCAGCAGCTCGTTCCAGGGGGCCGGGTTCCGGGAGCAGTACTTC.

The rearrangement joins TRBV7-8 to TRBJ2-7; 8 nucleotides agree with TRBD2. The V segment lost 5 bases and the J segment 7 bases; nucleotides outside the gene matches: 10. The CDR3 runs 14 residues. Germline V CDR1 and CDR2: SGHVS, FQNEAQ. CDR3 sequence: CASSPGSGSYEQYF. The CDR3, as DNA: TGTGCCAGCAGCCCGGGCAGCGGGAGCTATGAGCAGTACTTC.

For this clonotype: Sequence at one end of the junction differs from germline and may be a read error. The CDR3 DNA sequence: TGCGCCAGCAGCACTGACAGGTCCTTCAATGAGCAGTTCTTC. Translation gives CASSTDRSFNEQFF. The rearrangement links TRBV5-1 to TRBJ2-1; D possibly corresponds to TRBD1 (6 bases). The CDR3 covers 14 residues. The V gene's germline CDR1 is SGHRS and CDR2 YFSETQ. The complete variable domain, with remaining parts taken from reference TRBV5-1 and TRBJ2-1, reads KAGVTQTPRYLIKTRGQQVTLSCSPISGHRSVSWYQQTPGQGLQFLFEYFSETQRNKGNFPGRFSGRQFSNSRSEMNVSTLELGDSALYLCASSTDRSFNEQFFGPGTRLTVL.